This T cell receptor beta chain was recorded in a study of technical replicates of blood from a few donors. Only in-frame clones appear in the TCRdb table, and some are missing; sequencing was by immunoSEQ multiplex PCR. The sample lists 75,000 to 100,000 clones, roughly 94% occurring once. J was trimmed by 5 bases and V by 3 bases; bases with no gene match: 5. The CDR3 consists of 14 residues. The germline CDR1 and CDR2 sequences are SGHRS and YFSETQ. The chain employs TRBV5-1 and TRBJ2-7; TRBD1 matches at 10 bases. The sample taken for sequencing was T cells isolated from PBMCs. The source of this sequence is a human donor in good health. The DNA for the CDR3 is TGCGCCAGCAGCTACCGGGACAGGGGTGACGAGCAGTACTTC. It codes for CASSYRDRGDEQYF. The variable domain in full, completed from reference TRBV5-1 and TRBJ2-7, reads KAGVTQTPRYLIKTRGQQVTLSCSPISGHRSVSWYQQTPGQGLQFLFEYFSETQRNKGNFPGRFSGRQFSNSRSEMNVSTLELGDSALYLCASSYRDRGDEQYFGPGTRLTVT.